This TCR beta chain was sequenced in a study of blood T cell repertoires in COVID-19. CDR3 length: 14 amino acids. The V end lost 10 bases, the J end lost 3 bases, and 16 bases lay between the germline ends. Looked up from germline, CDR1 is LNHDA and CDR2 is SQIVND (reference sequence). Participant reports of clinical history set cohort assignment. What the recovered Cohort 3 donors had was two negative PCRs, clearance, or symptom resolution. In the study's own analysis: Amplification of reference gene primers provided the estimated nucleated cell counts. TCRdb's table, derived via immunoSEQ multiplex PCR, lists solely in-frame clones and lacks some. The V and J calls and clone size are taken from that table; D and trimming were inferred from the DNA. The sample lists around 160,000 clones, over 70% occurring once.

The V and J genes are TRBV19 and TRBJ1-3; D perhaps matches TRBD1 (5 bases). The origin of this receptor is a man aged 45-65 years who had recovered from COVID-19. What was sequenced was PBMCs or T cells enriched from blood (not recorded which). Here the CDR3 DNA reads TGTGCCACCTACCACACCGGGGGTGGAAACACCATATATTTT. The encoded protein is CATYHTGGGNTIYF.